The 30 T cell receptor beta chains in this list originate from one sample, sequenced in a study of blood T cells in healthy people across ages. The second PCR ran about 6 to 12 cycles with a sample-barcoded 5' primer and J-beta primers. TCRdb reprocessed the 5' RACE reads with MiXCR, giving one entry per CDR3 protein. The sample has about 640,000 distinct CDR3 sequences, about 43% seen once. Sequencing input: blood. The receptors come from a man aged 80 or over in good health.

The chain is built from TRBV6-1 and TRBJ2-5; 9 positions agree with TRBD1. This CDR3 spans 15 amino acids. Germline V gene lookup returns CDR1 MNHNS and CDR2 SASEGT. Losses at the gene ends were 6 bases for V and 2 bases for J; bases not matched to a gene: 7. The CDR3 spells CASRADRGLQETQYF. The DNA of the CDR3 is TGTGCCAGCAGAGCGGACAGGGGCCTTCAAGAGACCCAGTACTTC.

This clonotype has ten or more counts. This chain links TRBV7-2 with TRBJ1-6; no reliable D call. Trimming left V 1 base short and J 10 bases short, with 20 bases between. The CDR3 is 17 residues long. The germline CDR1 and CDR2 sequences are SGHTA and FQGNSA. CDR3 sequence: CASSLERGGARGSPLHF. Here the CDR3 DNA reads TGTGCCAGCAGCTTAGAGAGAGGAGGAGCCAGAGGGTCACCCCTCCACTTT.

This clonotype appeared many times. The chain carries TRBV12-3 or TRBV12-4 and TRBJ2-5, with no clear D. CDR3 length: 14 amino acids. Deletions cut 1 base from V and 5 bases from J, with 11 bases between. CDR3 residues: CASSLVSGGETQYF. Written as DNA, the CDR3 is TGTGCCAGCAGTTTAGTATCGGGTGGGGAGACCCAGTACTTC.

This clonotype has a count of ten or more. Mismatch with germline at one junction end may stem from a read error. V is TRBV2 and J is TRBJ2-3, with D tentatively TRBD2 (6 bases). This CDR3 spans 13 amino acids. In germline, CDR1 is SNHLY, CDR2 FYNNEI. The CDR3 nucleotides are TGTGCCAGCAGGGAAGGAGGGAGTGATACGCAGTATTTT. It specifies CASREGGSDTQYF.

This clonotype was detected many times. The chain uses TRBV3-1 and TRBJ2-7; D may be TRBD2 (5 bases). CDR3 length: 15 amino acids. Germline loops: CDR1 LGHDT, CDR2 YNNKEL (reference sequence). V lost 2 bases, J lost 3 bases, and 14 bases lay in between. CDR3 sequence (DNA): TGTGCCAGCAGCCAATCGGCGGGTTCGGTCTACGAGCAGTACTTC. This sequence encodes CASSQSAGSVYEQYF.

This clonotype has ten or more counts. This chain links TRBV7-2 with TRBJ2-2; TRBD1 is a possible D gene (6 bases). Trimming shortened V by 5 bases and J by 6 bases, and 19 bases separated the two germline ends. Germline V lookup: CDR1 SGHTA, CDR2 FQGNSA. There are 16 residues in the CDR3. The CDR3 spells CASSRSGTRGSGELFF. CDR3 coding DNA: TGTGCCAGCAGCCGTTCCGGGACAAGAGGTTCCGGGGAGCTGTTTTTT. Complete variable domain (other parts from reference TRBV7-2 and TRBJ2-2): GAGVSQSPSNKVTEKGKDVELRCDPISGHTALYWYRQSLGQGLEFLIYFQGNSAPDKSGLPSDRFSAERTGGSVSTLTIQRTQQEDSAVYLCASSRSGTRGSGELFFGEGSRLTVL.

CDR3 DNA: TGCGCCAGCAGCCAAGATCTCGGAGGGTATGGCTACACCTTC. It yields the protein CASSQDLGGYGYTF. The J gene is TRBJ1-2, the V gene TRBV4-3, with D uncertain. Looked up from germline, CDR1 is LGHNA and CDR2 is YSLEER. The CDR3 has 14 residues. V was cut by 0 bases and J by 5 bases, with 10 bases left in between.

The gene calls are TRBV6-1 and TRBJ2-1; the match to TRBD1 covers 7 bases. The CDR3 spans 15 residues. Germline lookup yields CDR1 MNHNS and CDR2 SASEGT. Trimming took 6 bases from V and 4 from J; bases not matched to a gene: 9. The chain's CDR3 is CASRTGTESYNEQFF. CDR3 bases: TGTGCCAGCAGGACCGGGACAGAATCTTACAATGAGCAGTTCTTC.

The J gene is TRBJ2-3, the V gene TRBV6-2 or TRBV6-3; 8 bases fit TRBD2. Trimming cost V 5 bases and J 4 bases; bases outside gene matches: 14. The germline gives CDR1 MNHEY, CDR2 SVGEGT. The CDR3 spans 17 residues. The CDR3 bases are TGTGCCAGCAGTCGGGGGGGGGCGAGACGTAGTGCAGATACGCAGTATTTT. This encodes CASSRGGARRSADTQYF.

The chain couples TRBV15 to TRBJ2-1; 11 positions agree with TRBD1. The V segment lost 5 bases and the J segment 6 bases; nucleotides outside the gene matches: 12. Germline loops: CDR1 LNHNV, CDR2 YYDKDF (reference sequence). CDR3 length equals 17 residues. The CDR3 sequence is CATSGQGAARRPNEQFF. CDR3 DNA: TGTGCCACCAGCGGACAGGGGGCGGCCCGGAGACCCAATGAGCAGTTCTTC.

Only a few counts were recorded for this clonotype. This CDR3 reads CASSLSSSGANVLTF. CDR3 nucleotide sequence: TGTGCCAGCAGTTTATCTAGCTCTGGGGCCAACGTCCTGACTTTC. The chain links TRBV12-3 or TRBV12-4 to TRBJ2-6; D unresolved. The CDR3 is 15 residues long. The V and J ends lost 2 bases and 0 bases respectively, with 5 bases between them.

This chain links TRBV28 with TRBJ2-5; D is possibly TRBD1 (7 bases). This CDR3 has 14 amino acids. Trimming left V 6 bases short and J 5 bases short, with 16 bases between. In germline, CDR1 is MDHEN, CDR2 SYDVKM. The DNA of the CDR3 is TGTGCCAGCAGCTCGACAGGGACTGGGGAGACCCAGTACTTC. It yields the protein CASSSTGTGETQYF.

This clonotype was observed a few times. This chain links TRBV3-1 with TRBJ2-4; D unclear. This CDR3 is built from 14 residues. Trimming pared 1 base from V and 13 bases from J, leaving 17 bases between. The germline CDR1 and CDR2 sequences are LGHDT and YNNKEL (reference sequence). CDR3: CASSQGVQYNEQYF. The CDR3 nucleotides read TGTGCCAGCAGCCAAGGTGTCCAATACAATGAGCAGTACTTC.

This clonotype turned up a few times. The genes are TRBV27 and TRBJ2-1; tentatively, D is TRBD1 or TRBD2 (5 bases each). The germline V gene has CDR1 MNHEY and CDR2 SMNVEV (reference sequence). The ends were cut back, 4 bases at V and 1 base at J, with 17 bases in the middle. The CDR3 loop spans 17 amino acids. CDR3 amino acids: CASSSPSLGGSYNEQFF. The CDR3 nucleotides are TGTGCCAGCAGTTCCCCCTCCCTTGGGGGATCCTACAATGAGCAGTTCTTC.

The chain joins TRBV4-3 to TRBJ1-4, with TRBD1 as a possible D gene (5 bases). Germline CDR1 and CDR2: LGHNA and YSLEER. The CDR3 extends over 17 amino acids. V lost 1 base and J lost 2, with 14 bases in between. CDR3 region: CASSQAVRDDTNEKLFF. CDR3 bases: TGCGCCAGCAGCCAAGCTGTCAGGGATGACACTAATGAAAAACTGTTTTTT.

This clonotype was found many times. The V call is TRBV15, the J call TRBJ1-5; weak D call: TRBD1 (6 bases). Between the trimmed V and J ends, which lost 0 bases and 3 bases, there was a span of 12 bases. This CDR3 comprises 16 residues. Germline V gives CDR1 LNHNV, CDR2 YYDKDF (reference sequence). The CDR3, as DNA: TGTGCCACCAGCAGAGAAGGAGGACAGATCAATCAGCCCCAGCATTTT. Its translation: CATSREGGQINQPQHF.

In its sample, this clonotype was seen a few times. The chain uses TRBV18 and TRBJ1-4; D is uncertain. From germline, CDR1 is KGHSH and CDR2 LQKENI. V lost 0 bases and J 7 bases, leaving 9 bases between the germline ends. There are 14 residues in the CDR3. The CDR3 region is CASSPPERGEKLFF. The CDR3, as DNA: TGTGCCAGCTCACCACCGGAACGGGGTGAAAAACTGTTTTTT. The variable domain in full, with the rest retrieved from reference TRBV18 and TRBJ1-4, is NAGVMQNPRHLVRRRGQEARLRCSPMKGHSHVYWYRQLPEEGLKFMVYLQKENIIDESGMPKERFSAEFPKEGPSILRIQQVVRGDSAAYFCASSPPERGEKLFFGSGTQLSVL.

The chain is built from TRBV29-1 and TRBJ1-2, with D uncertain. Per germline, CDR1 SQVTM and CDR2 ANQGSEA. V lost 1 base to trimming and J lost 8 bases, with 14 bases between them. The CDR3 has 13 residues. The CDR3 nucleotides read TGCAGCGTTGAAGCACGGAGCGCGACGGGCTACACCTTC. This translates into CSVEARSATGYTF.

This clonotype was counted between two and nine times. CDR3 protein: CASSLVGFANSPLHF. CDR3 in DNA: TGTGCCAGCAGTTTAGTTGGGTTTGCGAATTCACCCCTCCACTTT. The chain recombines TRBV12-3 or TRBV12-4 with TRBJ1-6; D uncertain. V lost 1 base and J lost 7, with 11 bases in between. The CDR3 spans 15 residues.

As for this clonotype: A read error may account for a junction end that differs from germline. The chain recombines TRBV4-3 with TRBJ1-6; 11 nucleotides agree with TRBD1. CDR1 is LGHNA, CDR2 YSLEER, per germline. This CDR3 is 18 amino acids long. The CDR3 loop reads CASSQELPDRGQNPPLHF. DNA for the CDR3: TGCGCCAGTAGCCAAGAGTTACCGGACAGGGGGCAGAATCCACCCCTCCACTTT.

The genes are TRBV27 and TRBJ2-5, with D possibly matching TRBD1 (6 bases). This CDR3 comprises 14 residues. CDR1 and CDR2 from the germline V gene are MNHEY and SMNVEV (reference sequence). Trimming left V 2 bases short and J 4 bases short, with 11 bases between. The CDR3: CASSLLTGGETQYF. In nucleotides, the CDR3 is TGTGCCAGCAGTTTACTGACAGGAGGAGAGACCCAGTACTTC.

The sample holds one count of this clonotype. V is TRBV6-1 and J is TRBJ2-1; D remains ambiguous. The V end lost 5 bases, the J end lost 2 bases, and 19 bases lay between the germline ends. The CDR3 is made up of 17 amino acids. Germline V gene data show CDR1 as MNHNS and CDR2 as SASEGT. In nucleotides, the CDR3 is TGTGCCAGCAGTAGGTCCCAGAGCTTATTTCCCTACAATGAGCAGTTCTTC. As protein: CASSRSQSLFPYNEQFF.

J is TRBJ2-7 and V is TRBV4-3; D remains ambiguous. The V gene lost 1 base and the J gene lost 0 bases, with 7 bases spanning the gap. This CDR3 is built from 14 residues. Germline loops: CDR1 LGHNA, CDR2 YSLEER. The CDR3 DNA reads TGCGCCAGCAGCCAAGTACGAGTCTCCTACGAGCAGTACTTC. Its protein product is CASSQVRVSYEQYF.

The V and J genes are TRBV4-3 and TRBJ1-2; tentatively, D is TRBD1 (5 bases). The V and J ends lost 0 bases and 3 bases respectively, with 14 bases between them. Germline CDR1 and CDR2: LGHNA and YSLEER. The CDR3 is made up of 16 amino acids. The CDR3 is CASSQDLNQGYYGYTF. CDR3 DNA sequence: TGCGCCAGCAGCCAAGATCTCAATCAGGGTTACTATGGCTACACCTTC.

The chain is built from TRBV3-1 and TRBJ1-5, with 10 bases fitting TRBD1. Unmatched junction bases numbered 6, after V lost 1 base and J lost 6 bases. Germline assignment: CDR1 LGHDT and CDR2 YNNKEL (reference sequence). The CDR3 consists of 16 residues. As DNA, the CDR3 is TGTGCCAGCAGCCAAGGGGGACAGGGGAGGGCTCAGCCCCAGCATTTT. Translation: CASSQGGQGRAQPQHF.

This clonotype was seen a few times. V gene TRBV11-2 combines with J gene TRBJ2-5, with TRBD1 matching over 10 bases. The V gene end was trimmed by 4 bases and the J gene end by 4 bases; junction bases not matched to a gene: 6. Per the germline V gene, CDR1 is SGHAT and CDR2 is FQNNGV. The CDR3 has 15 residues. The CDR3 sequence is CASSSGTGDPETQYF. DNA of the CDR3: TGTGCCAGCAGCTCCGGGACAGGGGATCCAGAGACCCAGTACTTC.

This chain uses TRBV15 with TRBJ2-5, with 8 bases fitting TRBD2. J gave up 11 bases and V 1 base, and 15 bases lay outside the gene matches. The CDR3 sequence is 16 residues long. Germline CDR1 reads LNHNV; CDR2 reads YYDKDF (reference sequence). The CDR3 DNA follows: TGTGCCACCAGCAGAGCCCCACGGACTAGCAACAATGAGCAGTACTTC. Residues: CATSRAPRTSNNEQYF.

Note on this clonotype: A junction boundary mismatches the germline segment, possibly from a read error. The chain has TRBV7-3 and TRBJ2-1; D remains ambiguous. Germline CDR1 is SGHTA and CDR2 is FQGTGA. This CDR3 is built from 12 residues. CDR3 sequence: CAGSRSLNEQFF. The DNA of the CDR3 is TGTGCCGGCAGCAGAAGCCTCAATGAGCAGTTCTTC.

The chain is built from TRBV12-3 or TRBV12-4 and TRBJ2-1, with D perhaps TRBD2 (5 bases). The CDR3 runs 12 residues. V was trimmed by 11 bases and J by 9 bases, leaving 17 bases between them. CDR3 DNA: TGTGCCGCCGGGATCACGGGATGTGAGCAGTTCTTC. It codes for CAAGITGCEQFF.

The chain couples TRBV6-2 or TRBV6-3 to TRBJ2-1; D not certain. Germline V gives CDR1 MNHEY, CDR2 SVGEGT. This CDR3 contains 15 residues. V was clipped by 3 bases and J by 0 bases, with 9 bases between them. CDR3 residues: CASSYPALSYNEQFF. The CDR3 DNA reads TGTGCCAGCAGTTATCCGGCTCTCTCCTACAATGAGCAGTTCTTC.